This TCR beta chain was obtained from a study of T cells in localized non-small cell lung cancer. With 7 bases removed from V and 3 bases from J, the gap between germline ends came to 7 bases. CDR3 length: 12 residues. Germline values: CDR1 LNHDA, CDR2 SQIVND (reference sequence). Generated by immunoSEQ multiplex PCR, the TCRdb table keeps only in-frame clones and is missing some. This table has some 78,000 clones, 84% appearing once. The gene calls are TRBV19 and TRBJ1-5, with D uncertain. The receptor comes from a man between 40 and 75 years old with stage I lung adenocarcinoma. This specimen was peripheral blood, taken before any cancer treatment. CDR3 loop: CASTRPNQPQHF. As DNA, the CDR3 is TGTGCCAGTACGAGGCCCAATCAGCCCCAGCATTTT.